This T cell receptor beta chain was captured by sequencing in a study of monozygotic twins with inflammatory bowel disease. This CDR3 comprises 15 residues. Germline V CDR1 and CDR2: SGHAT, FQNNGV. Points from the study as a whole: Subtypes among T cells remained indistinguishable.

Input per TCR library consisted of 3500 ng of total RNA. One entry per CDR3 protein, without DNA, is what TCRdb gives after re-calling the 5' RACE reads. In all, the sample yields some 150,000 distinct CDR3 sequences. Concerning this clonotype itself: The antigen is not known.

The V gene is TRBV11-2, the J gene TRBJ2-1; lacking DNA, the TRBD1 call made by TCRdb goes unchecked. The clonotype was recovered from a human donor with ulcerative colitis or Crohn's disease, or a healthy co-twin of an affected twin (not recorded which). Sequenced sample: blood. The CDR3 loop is CASSFFPGVHNEQFF.